This T cell receptor (beta chain) was profiled in a study of blood T cell repertoires in COVID-19. Study-level background: T cells, B-cell-depleted T cells, or PBMCs provided the cDNA or gDNA that served as material.

CDR3 length equals 14 residues. Germline lookup yields CDR1 SEHNR and CDR2 FQNEAQ (reference sequence). With 2 bases clipped from V and 6 bases from J, the junction kept 4 bases outside the gene matches. In the authors' workflow: Amplification of reference gene primers was used by the study to estimate nucleated cell counts. TCRdb keeps only in-frame clones here, not all; method: immunoSEQ multiplex PCR. V, J and clone size reflect that table, while D and trimming were determined from the DNA. Of approximately 75,000 clones detected, roughly 86% appear once; the ten largest clones hold over 7%. The V and J genes are TRBV7-9 and TRBJ2-5; TRBD1 agrees at 9 bases. This receptor was identified in a human donor in a cohort sampled during active COVID-19. Input material: peripheral blood. This CDR3 reads CASSLQGTGKTQYF. DNA of the CDR3: TGTGCCAGCAGCTTACAGGGGACAGGGAAGACCCAGTACTTC. Together with reference TRBV7-9 and TRBJ2-5, the CDR3 gives the full variable domain: DTGVSQNPRHKITKRGQNVTFRCDPISEHNRLYWYRQTLGQGPEFLTYFQNEAQLEKSRLLSDRFSAERPKGSFSTLEIQRTEQGDSAMYLCASSLQGTGKTQYFGPGTRLLVL.